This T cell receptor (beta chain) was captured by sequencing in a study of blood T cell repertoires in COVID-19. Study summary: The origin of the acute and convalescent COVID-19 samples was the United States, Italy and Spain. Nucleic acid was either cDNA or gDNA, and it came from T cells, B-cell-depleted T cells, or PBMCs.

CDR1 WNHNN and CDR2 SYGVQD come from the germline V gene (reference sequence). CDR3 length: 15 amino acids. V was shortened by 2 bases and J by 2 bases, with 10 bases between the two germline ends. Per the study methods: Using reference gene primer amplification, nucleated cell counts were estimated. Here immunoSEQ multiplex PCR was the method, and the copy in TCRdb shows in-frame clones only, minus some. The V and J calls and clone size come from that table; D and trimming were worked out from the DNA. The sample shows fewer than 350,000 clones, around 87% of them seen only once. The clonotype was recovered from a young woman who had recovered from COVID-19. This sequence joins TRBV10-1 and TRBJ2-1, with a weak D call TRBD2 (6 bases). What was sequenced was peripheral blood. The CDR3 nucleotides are TGCGCCAGCAGTGAGCGCCAGCGGGCCTACAATGAGCAGTTCTTC. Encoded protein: CASSERQRAYNEQFF.